This TCR beta chain is from a study of blood T cell repertoires in COVID-19. Turning to the study itself: Sources were T cells, B-cell-depleted T cells, or PBMCs; the material itself was cDNA or gDNA.

The germline gives CDR1 SQVTM, CDR2 ANQGSEA. V shed 7 bases, J shed 0 bases, and the junction held 7 bases outside the gene matches. The CDR3 consists of 15 residues. Repertoires were generated with immunoSEQ multiplex PCR, while TCRdb's copy carries only in-frame clones and drops some. Of just under 350,000 clones listed, about 93% are singletons. What was sequenced was peripheral blood. The clonotype comes from a woman aged 18-29 years who had recovered from COVID-19. The chain couples TRBV29-1 to TRBJ2-2, with TRBD1 identical over 8 bases. CDR3 in amino acids: CSASHRGTNTGELFF. CDR3 sequence (DNA): TGCAGCGCCTCTCACAGGGGGACGAACACCGGGGAGCTGTTTTTT.